This TCR beta chain was sequenced in a study of T cell responses to AZD1222 COVID-19 vaccine. Clones were sequenced by immunoSEQ multiplex PCR, and TCRdb holds only the in-frame ones, with some missing. This sample has about 120,000 clones; approximately 83% occur once, and the top ten carry 9.4%. The sample in question was peripheral blood, obtained on day 0 of AZD1222 vaccination. The source of this sequence is an adult in good health.

The CDR3 nucleotides are TGTGCCAGCAGAGGACAGGGTGGAACTGAAGCTTTCTTT. Translating it yields CASRGQGGTEAFF. V gene TRBV9 combines with J gene TRBJ1-1; 8 nucleotides match TRBD1. Germline V gives CDR1 SGDLS, CDR2 YYNGEE. Losses at the gene ends were 5 bases for V and 5 bases for J; bases not matched to a gene: 5. This CDR3 has 13 residues.